The clone carrying this T cell receptor beta chain was seen only once. With 8 bases removed from V and 6 bases from J, the gap between germline ends came to 19 bases. The CDR3 contains 14 residues. The V gene's germline CDR1 is MNHEY and CDR2 SVGAGI. The data belong to a study of blood T cell repertoires in COVID-19. Background on the study: The United States, Italy and Spain were the sources of the acute and convalescent COVID-19 samples.

Source study methods: Estimation of nucleated cell counts was performed using reference gene primer amplification. Measured with immunoSEQ multiplex PCR; TCRdb has only the in-frame clones, and not every one. V, J and clone size are those of that table, while D and trimming were read from the DNA. The table has about 110,000 clones, over 75% seen once. What was sequenced was peripheral blood. The TCR comes from a woman aged 70-85 years with acute or convalescent COVID-19. The genes are TRBV6-5 and TRBJ1-1; TRBD1 is a possible D gene (6 bases). CDR3: CASLRGNAASEAFF. CDR3 sequence (DNA): TGTGCCAGCCTAAGGGGGAATGCTGCTTCTGAAGCTTTCTTT.